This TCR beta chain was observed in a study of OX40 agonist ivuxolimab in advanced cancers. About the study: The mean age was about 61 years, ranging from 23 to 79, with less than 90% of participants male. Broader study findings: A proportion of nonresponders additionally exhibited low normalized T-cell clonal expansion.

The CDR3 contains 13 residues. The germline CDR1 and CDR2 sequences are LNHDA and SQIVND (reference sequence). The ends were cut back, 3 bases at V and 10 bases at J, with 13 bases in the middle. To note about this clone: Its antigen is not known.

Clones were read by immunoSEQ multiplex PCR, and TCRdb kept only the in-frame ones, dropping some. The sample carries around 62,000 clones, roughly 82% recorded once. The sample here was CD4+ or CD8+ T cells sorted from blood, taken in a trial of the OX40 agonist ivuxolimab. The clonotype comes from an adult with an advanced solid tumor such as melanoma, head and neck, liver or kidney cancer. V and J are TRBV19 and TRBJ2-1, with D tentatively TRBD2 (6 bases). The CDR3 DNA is TGTGCCAGTAGTATTAACGGCCTAGCGGAGCAGTTCTTC. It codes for CASSINGLAEQFF. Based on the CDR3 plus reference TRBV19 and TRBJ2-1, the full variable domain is DGGITQSPKYLFRKEGQNVTLSCEQNLNHDAMYWYRQDPGQGLRLIYYSQIVNDFQKGDIAEGYSVSREKKESFPLTVTSAQKNPTAFYLCASSINGLAEQFFGPGTRLTVL.